This T cell receptor beta chain comes out of a study of blood T cells in healthy people across ages (dated by TCRdb to 2015 to 2017). In terms of the full investigation: In model experiments, template switching captured roughly one uniquely barcoded TCR beta cDNA molecule for every two T cells. To track age-related changes in TCR beta repertoire diversity, the study relied on deep sequencing normalized with unique cDNA molecular identifiers. The donors were divided into four age groups: young (average around 16 years), middle-aged (approximately 39), aged (approximately 62) and long-lived (approximately 74). To avoid experimental bias, donors of different ages were randomly spread across the sequencing lanes. The study analyzed two additional independent replicas of 1 million unique cDNA reads from the same blood draw for two donors, one aged 18 to 30 and one aged 80 or older.

The library was made by 5' RACE. Sequencing instrument: Illumina HiSeq 2500. A second PCR of about 6 to 11 cycles was run with a J-beta primer mix and a sample-barcoded 5' primer. A template-switch 5' adaptor carrying 12 random nucleotides introduced a unique molecular identifier onto each TCR beta cDNA molecule. At least 2.5 million CDR3-containing paired-end reads were obtained from each sample. All of the RNA was converted into first-strand cDNA using the Mint cDNA synthesis kit, with a TRBC-specific oligonucleotide serving as the primer. Following uracil-DNA glycosylase treatment, a first 18-cycle PCR with universal primers M1SS and BC2_uni_R was performed on all cDNA. The study's processing was this. For normalization, 1 million high-quality reads, each with a distinct molecular identifier, were randomly selected from each sample. Reads sharing molecular identifiers were discarded rather than binned into consensus sequences. MiTCR, run with a Q25 quality threshold and the strictest error-elimination algorithm, handled CDR3 identification, clonotype clustering and error correction. Lower-bound total TCR beta diversity was estimated with a nonparametric unseen species model using Euler transformation. TCRdb's own reprocessing of the public reads used fastp at Q25 and MiXCR and kept productive beta chains. Rows with a matching CDR3 protein are joined into one entry that keeps the most common DNA and genes. The V and J calls come from TCRdb's annotation, not from the publication. The sample table lists over 600,000 distinct CDR3 sequences, 46% of them with a count of one. The biggest ten clones account for 15% to 20% of the sample.

Results the study describes overall, beyond this receptor: Because donor CMV infection status was unknown, age-related changes in expanded clonotypes were potentially confounded. Compared with the aged group, the long-lived group had more naive CD4+ T cells, fewer expanded clones and increased TCR diversity, a pattern suggesting age selection. The percentage of naive T cells measured by flow cytometry correlated strongly with observed TCR beta diversity. As age increased, observed TCR beta diversity per million T cells dropped in a roughly linear way, and a significant reduction was already evident by age about 40. Since profiling was done on bulk unsorted PBMCs, naive and antigen-experienced compartments could not be conclusively compared. Estimates of total diversity from one million sequenced T cells were regarded as lower bounds and underestimates.

A word on this clonotype: The antigen this receptor binds is unknown. No much larger clone is present one base from it, and per-base qualities are unavailable.

Here V drops 6 bases and J drops 4 bases, and the junction holds 8 bases not matched to any gene. From the germline V gene (reference sequence), CDR1 is DFQATT and CDR2 is SNEGSKA. The CDR3 runs 14 amino acids, cysteine and phenylalanine included. Only CDR3 DNA remains: 42 bases, in frame from the first base. Donors were 40 or so systemically healthy Caucasian individuals from Russia aged roughly 6 to 95 years. Approximately 11 milliliters of peripheral blood were drawn from each donor into EDTA-treated Vacutainer tubes. Ficoll-Paque density-gradient centrifugation was used to isolate PBMCs, with at least 7 million obtained per sample. Trizol reagent was used to extract total RNA from the PBMCs, yielding at least 6 micrograms per sample. For every donor, an aliquot of PBMCs went through flow cytometry to measure the percentages of naive CD45RAhigh/CD27high T cells.

The sample taken for sequencing was blood. The chain is made from TRBV20-1 and TRBJ2-3, with 9 middle bases fitting TRBD2. The origin of this receptor is an elderly man in good health. This receptor carries the CDR3 CSAGRREGPDTQYF. Read as DNA, the sequence is TGCAGTGCCGGGAGGCGGGAGGGTCCAGATACGCAGTATTTT.